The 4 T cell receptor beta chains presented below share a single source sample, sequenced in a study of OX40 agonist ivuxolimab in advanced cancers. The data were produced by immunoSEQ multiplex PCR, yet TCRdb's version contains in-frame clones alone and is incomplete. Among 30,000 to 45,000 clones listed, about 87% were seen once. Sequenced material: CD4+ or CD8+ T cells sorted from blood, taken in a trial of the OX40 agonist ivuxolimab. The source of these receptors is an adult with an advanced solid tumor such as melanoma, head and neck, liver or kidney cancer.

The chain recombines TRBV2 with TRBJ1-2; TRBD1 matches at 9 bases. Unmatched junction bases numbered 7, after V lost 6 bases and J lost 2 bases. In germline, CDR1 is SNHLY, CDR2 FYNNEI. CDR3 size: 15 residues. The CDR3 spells CASRTGGILNYGYTF. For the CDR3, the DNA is TGTGCCAGCAGGACAGGGGGGATCCTCAACTATGGCTACACCTTC.

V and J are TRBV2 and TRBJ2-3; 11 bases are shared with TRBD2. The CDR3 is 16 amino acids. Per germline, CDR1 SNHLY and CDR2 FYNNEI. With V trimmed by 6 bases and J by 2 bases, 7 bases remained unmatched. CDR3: CASRSPGLADTDTQYF. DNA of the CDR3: TGTGCCAGCAGGTCCCCGGGACTAGCGGACACAGATACGCAGTATTTT.

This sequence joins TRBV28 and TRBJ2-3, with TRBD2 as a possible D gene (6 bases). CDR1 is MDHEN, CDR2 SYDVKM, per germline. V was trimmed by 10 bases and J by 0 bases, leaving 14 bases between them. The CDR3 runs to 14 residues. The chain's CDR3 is CATLPGTSTDTQYF. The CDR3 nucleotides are TGTGCCACCTTACCCGGGACTAGCACAGATACGCAGTATTTT.

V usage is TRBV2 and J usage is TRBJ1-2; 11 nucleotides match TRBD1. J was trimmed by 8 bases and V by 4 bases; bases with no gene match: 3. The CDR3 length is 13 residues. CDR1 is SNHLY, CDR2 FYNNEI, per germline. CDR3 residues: CASSGTGGGGYTF. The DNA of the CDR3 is TGTGCCAGCAGTGGGACAGGGGGCGGAGGCTACACCTTC.